These 9 T cell receptor beta chains came from one sample sequenced in a study of CD8 T cells in ankylosing spondylitis. MiXCR, applied by TCRdb to the 5' RACE reads, yields one record per CDR3 protein. Seen here are 250,000 to 400,000 distinct CDR3 sequences, 11% observed once, and the top ten hold around 10%. Sample: blood, either unsorted or a sorted T cell fraction (not recorded which). All receptors derive from a female donor with ankylosing spondylitis or in good health (not recorded which).

The chain carries TRBV9 and TRBJ2-2; D perhaps matches TRBD2 (6 bases). This CDR3 has 15 residues. Trimming cost V 3 bases and J 5 bases, with 14 bases left between them. Germline values: CDR1 SGDLS, CDR2 YYNGEE. The CDR3 protein is CASSASGTPTGELFF. CDR3 bases: TGTGCCAGCAGCGCCTCCGGGACTCCTACCGGGGAGCTGTTTTTT.

This chain links TRBV29-1 with TRBJ2-1; 8 bases match TRBD2. The CDR3 is 13 residues long. The V gene's germline CDR1 is SQVTM and CDR2 ANQGSEA. V gave up 6 bases and J gave up 3 bases; unmatched junction bases: 4. Here the CDR3 reads CSVSGLDYNEQFF. The CDR3, as DNA: TGCAGCGTGTCGGGACTAGACTACAATGAGCAGTTCTTC.

This clonotype was seen many times. The rearrangement links TRBV6-1 to TRBJ1-2; D is unclear. Germline V gene lookup returns CDR1 MNHNS and CDR2 SASEGT. This CDR3 is built from 13 residues. The germline V and J ends were trimmed by 3 bases and 7 bases, with 12 bases remaining between them. The CDR3 sequence: CASSEDFSGGYTF. CDR3 DNA sequence: TGTGCCAGCAGTGAGGACTTTTCGGGTGGCTACACCTTC.

In this sample, this clonotype turned up many times. The rearrangement uses TRBV20-1 and TRBJ2-5, with D perhaps matching TRBD2 (6 bases). Germline V gene lookup returns CDR1 DFQATT and CDR2 SNEGSKA (reference sequence). V dropped 5 bases and J dropped 4 bases, with 14 bases sitting between them. This CDR3 has 13 residues. The CDR3 sequence: CSARGTRRETQYF. In nucleotides, the CDR3 is TGCAGTGCTCGCGGGACCCGAAGAGAGACCCAGTACTTC.

The V and J genes are TRBV10-3 and TRBJ2-7, with D maybe TRBD1 (6 bases). Per germline, CDR1 ENHRY and CDR2 SYGVKD. The length of the CDR3 is 14 residues. Trimming stripped 3 bases from V and 6 bases from J, with 15 bases between. This CDR3 reads CAISDTGSFAEQYF. The CDR3, as DNA: TGTGCCATCAGTGATACAGGGTCCTTCGCCGAGCAGTACTTC.

This clonotype has a count of ten or more. The CDR3 DNA reads TGCGCCAGCAGCTTTCCGGGGGAAGAGACCCAGTACTTC. The encoded protein is CASSFPGEETQYF. The V gene is TRBV5-1, the J gene TRBJ2-5; D perhaps matches TRBD2 (6 bases). The germline V gene has CDR1 SGHRS and CDR2 YFSETQ. The ends were cut back, 2 bases at V and 3 bases at J, with 8 bases in the middle. The CDR3 is made up of 13 amino acids.

This clonotype appeared a few times. The chain recombines TRBV29-1 with TRBJ2-5, with 8 bases lining up with TRBD2. From germline, CDR1 is SQVTM and CDR2 ANQGSEA. The ends lost 5 bases at V and 3 bases at J; junction bases unmatched: 5. The CDR3 sequence is 13 residues long. The CDR3 reads CSVIRAGEETQYF. CDR3 nucleotide sequence: TGCAGCGTTATCCGAGCGGGGGAAGAGACCCAGTACTTC.

This clonotype has a count of ten or more. The genes are TRBV5-1 and TRBJ1-4; TRBD1 might be the D (5 bases). The CDR3 covers 14 residues. CDR1 and CDR2 (germline): SGHRS, YFSETQ. Deletions cut 2 bases from V and 7 bases from J, with 12 bases between. The CDR3 region has the DNA TGCGCCAGCAGCTTAGAGGGACTGCGTGAAAAACTGTTTTTT. It specifies CASSLEGLREKLFF.

This chain joins TRBV18 and TRBJ2-2, with 13 bases that match TRBD2. The ends lost 6 bases at V and 5 bases at J; junction bases unmatched: 12. The CDR3 is made up of 18 amino acids. The V gene's germline CDR1 is KGHSH and CDR2 LQKENI. The CDR3 reads CASSPTSGRGVGTGELFF. CDR3 nucleotide sequence: TGTGCCAGCTCGCCTACTAGCGGGAGGGGCGTCGGGACCGGGGAGCTGTTTTTT.